The 19 T cell receptor beta chains below all came from one sample that was sequenced in a study of OX40 agonist ivuxolimab in advanced cancers. Library preparation used the immunoSEQ multiplex PCR assay. This immuneACCESS table, as held by TCRdb, lists in-frame sequences with V and J called but not all clones. Of the missing ones, under half trace to an unresolved V gene in checked studies; the others have no known cause. The sample table holds about 50,000 clones, of which about 88% were seen once. Jointly, the top ten make up over 0.5% of the sample. Specimen: CD4+ or CD8+ T cells sorted from blood, collected in a trial of the OX40 agonist ivuxolimab. These receptors all come from an adult with an advanced solid tumor such as melanoma, head and neck, liver or kidney cancer.

This clone was observed a handful of times. V and J are TRBV19 and TRBJ1-5; D remains ambiguous. The germline CDR1 and CDR2 sequences are LNHDA and SQIVND (reference sequence). The CDR3 runs to 15 residues. Trimming removed 3 bases from V and 3 bases from J, with 12 bases in between. CDR3: CASSMGGFPNQPQHF. In DNA, the CDR3 is TGTGCCAGTAGTATGGGAGGTTTCCCCAATCAGCCCCAGCATTTT.

Only one count was recorded for this clone. The chain joins TRBV28 to TRBJ1-5, with TRBD1 matching 11 bases. CDR3 length: 15 residues. The germline V gene encodes CDR1 MDHEN and CDR2 SYDVKM. V lost 2 bases, J lost 4 bases, and 1 base stayed unmatched. The CDR3 region is CASSLGTGGNQPQHF. CDR3 nucleotides: TGTGCCAGCAGTTTAGGGACAGGGGGTAATCAGCCCCAGCATTTT.

The V call is TRBV6-5, the J call TRBJ2-7; D gene ambiguous. Trimming stripped 5 bases from V and 9 bases from J, with 11 bases between. The CDR3 has 11 amino acids. CDR1 is MNHEY, CDR2 SVGAGI, per germline. CDR3 protein: CASSGELGQYF. In DNA form, the CDR3 reads TGTGCCAGCAGTGGAGAGCTAGGGCAGTACTTC.

The V call is TRBV28, the J call TRBJ2-7; D gene ambiguous. This CDR3 contains 12 residues. V lost 8 bases, J lost 7 bases, and 15 bases lay in between. Germline V CDR1 and CDR2: MDHEN, SYDVKM. CDR3 sequence reads: CASRSTAGEQYF. For the CDR3, the DNA is TGTGCCAGCCGTTCTACCGCTGGTGAGCAGTACTTC. Together with reference TRBV28 and TRBJ2-7, the CDR3 gives the full variable domain: DVKVTQSSRYLVKRTGEKVFLECVQDMDHENMFWYRQDPGLGLRLIYFSYDVKMKEKGDIPEGYSVSREKKERFSLILESASTNQTSMYLCASRSTAGEQYFGPGTRLTVT.

This chain connects TRBV5-1 to TRBJ2-1; the match to TRBD2 covers 10 bases. This CDR3 is 18 amino acids long. With 3 bases clipped from V and 4 bases from J, the junction kept 13 bases outside the gene matches. CDR1 and CDR2 from the germline V gene are SGHRS and YFSETQ. For the CDR3, the DNA is TGCGCCAGCAGCTCCACATCGACCGGGACTAGCGTTTACAATGAGCAGTTCTTC. Residues: CASSSTSTGTSVYNEQFF.

The chain recombines TRBV19 with TRBJ2-1; 7 positions agree with TRBD2. CDR1 and CDR2 (germline): LNHDA, SQIVND (reference sequence). After removal of 3 bases from V and 7 bases from J, the junction contained 6 bases not matched to a gene. CDR3 size: 14 residues. Here the CDR3 DNA reads TGTGCCAGTAGTATTGCGGGAGTGAGAAATGAGCAGTTCTTC. Its protein is CASSIAGVRNEQFF.

The chain uses TRBV5-8 and TRBJ1-1; a possible D gene is TRBD1 (5 bases). The CDR3 extends over 14 amino acids. The germline V and J ends were trimmed by 4 bases and 5 bases, with 15 bases remaining between them. Germline assignment: CDR1 SGHTS and CDR2 YDEGEE. CDR3 DNA sequence: TGTGCCAGCAGCCCGGGGGTGGGGAGGACTGAAGCTTTCTTT. Its translation: CASSPGVGRTEAFF.

The chain links TRBV7-9 to TRBJ2-2; D is possibly TRBD1 or TRBD2 (6 bases each). The CDR3 spans 14 residues. Germline V gives CDR1 SEHNR, CDR2 FQNEAQ (reference sequence). Trimming removed 4 bases from V and 2 bases from J, with 8 bases in between. The CDR3 sequence is CASSWGANTGELFF. The CDR3 DNA reads TGTGCCAGCAGCTGGGGGGCTAACACCGGGGAGCTGTTTTTT.

V gene TRBV2 combines with J gene TRBJ1-4, with D possibly TRBD1 on 5 matching bases. Deletions cut 5 bases from V and 5 bases from J, with 15 bases between. Looked up from germline, CDR1 is SNHLY and CDR2 is FYNNEI. CDR3 length: 15 amino acids. Here the CDR3 reads CASSFDPNRNEKLFF. In DNA, the CDR3 is TGTGCCAGCAGTTTTGACCCCAACAGGAATGAAAAACTGTTTTTT. The full variable domain, rest sourced from reference TRBV2 and TRBJ1-4, is EPEVTQTPSHQVTQMGQEVILRCVPISNHLYFYWYRQILGQKVEFLVSFYNNEISEKSEIFDDQFSVERPDGSNFTLKIRSTKLEDSAMYFCASSFDPNRNEKLFFGSGTQLSVL.

Points on this clone: A read error is likely, as this CDR3 ends without the conserved phenylalanine or tryptophan. The DNA is omitted, as the CDR3 cannot be located on it reliably, and the CDR3 follows TCRdb's listing. The chain carries TRBV20-1 and TRBJ2-3; the D segment call TRBD2 is taken from the table without a DNA check. Looked up from germline, CDR1 is DFQATT and CDR2 is SNEGSKA (reference sequence). The CDR3 sequence runs 11 residues, both termini included. CDR3 region: CSARDRALSLL.

This clone was observed a few times. The V call is TRBV7-9, the J call TRBJ2-1, with D unclear. Germline assignment: CDR1 SEHNR and CDR2 FQNEAQ (reference sequence). This CDR3 contains 15 residues. V lost 2 bases to trimming and J lost 2 bases, with 10 bases between them. CDR3 in DNA: TGTGCCAGCAGCTTAACGGCAGCTACCTACAATGAGCAGTTCTTC. Its protein product is CASSLTAATYNEQFF.

This clone was recorded only once. The genes are TRBV18 and TRBJ2-7; D might be TRBD1 or TRBD2, each matching 7 bases. CDR3 length: 14 residues. Germline CDR1 is KGHSH and CDR2 is LQKENI. V gave up 3 bases and J gave up 2 bases, with 11 bases separating them. CDR3 in amino acids: CASSPQGGAYEQYF. CDR3 nucleotide sequence: TGTGCCAGCTCACCCCAGGGGGGGGCCTACGAGCAGTACTTC.

In this sample, this clone turned up once. This chain links TRBV5-1 with TRBJ2-7, with unresolved D. In germline, CDR1 is SGHRS, CDR2 YFSETQ. This CDR3 contains 14 residues. Trimming left V 0 bases short and J 5 bases short, with 12 bases between. The CDR3 is CASSLESLRDEQYF. CDR3 in DNA: TGCGCCAGCAGCTTGGAGTCGCTTAGGGACGAGCAGTACTTC.

The chain has TRBV5-1 and TRBJ2-7; TRBD2 matches at 8 bases. Trimming removed 3 bases from V and 0 bases from J; junction bases left unmatched: 2. CDR1 is SGHRS and CDR2 is YFSETQ in the germline V gene. The CDR3 sequence is 14 residues long. CDR3 loop: CASSSAGASYEQYF. The CDR3 nucleotides are TGCGCCAGCAGCTCAGCGGGAGCCTCCTACGAGCAGTACTTC.

The chain combines TRBV19 with TRBJ2-3; the match to TRBD2 covers 11 bases. Trimming took 4 bases from V and 3 from J; bases not matched to a gene: 3. Germline V lookup: CDR1 LNHDA, CDR2 SQIVND (reference sequence). CDR3 size: 15 residues. The CDR3, as DNA: TGTGCCAGTAGTACGACTAGCGGGACGACAGATACGCAGTATTTT. It translates to CASSTTSGTTDTQYF. Full variable domain (outside the CDR3, taken from reference TRBV19 and TRBJ2-3): DGGITQSPKYLFRKEGQNVTLSCEQNLNHDAMYWYRQDPGQGLRLIYYSQIVNDFQKGDIAEGYSVSREKKESFPLTVTSAQKNPTAFYLCASSTTSGTTDTQYFGPGTRLTVL.

V and J are TRBV11-3 and TRBJ2-5; 8 bases are shared with TRBD1. The junction had 6 bases not matched to a gene; V was cut back by 4 bases and J by 5 bases. There are 14 residues in the CDR3. CDR1 SGHNT and CDR2 YENEEA come from the germline V gene. The DNA of the CDR3 is TGTGCCAGCAGCTCTCAGGGGGCGTATGAGACCCAGTACTTC. It yields the protein CASSSQGAYETQYF.

This chain joins TRBV7-9 and TRBJ2-7; D is perhaps TRBD2 (5 bases). V was pared by 1 base and J by 9 bases, with 13 bases between. Germline V gives CDR1 SEHNR, CDR2 FQNEAQ (reference sequence). CDR3 length: 13 residues. The CDR3, as DNA: TGTGCCAGCAGCTTAGATCCTAGCCCGACGCAGTACTTC. Translation gives CASSLDPSPTQYF.

The count of this clone is one. The chain employs TRBV5-1 and TRBJ2-1; D call uncertain. Germline V lookup: CDR1 SGHRS, CDR2 YFSETQ. CDR3 size: 18 residues. Trimming stripped 4 bases from V and 0 bases from J, with 20 bases between. The CDR3 DNA reads as TGCGCCAGCAGCCCCAGACCCCTTCTGATGAGCTCCTACAATGAGCAGTTCTTC. Residues: CASSPRPLLMSSYNEQFF. Combining the CDR3 with reference TRBV5-1 and TRBJ2-1 gives the whole variable domain KAGVTQTPRYLIKTRGQQVTLSCSPISGHRSVSWYQQTPGQGLQFLFEYFSETQRNKGNFPGRFSGRQFSNSRSEMNVSTLELGDSALYLCASSPRPLLMSSYNEQFFGPGTRLTVL.

The DNA for the CDR3 is TGTGCCAGCAGCAGTCCCGGCGGGAGGGCGGTCGGGGAGCTGTTTTTT. Protein product: CASSSPGGRAVGELFF. The V and J genes are TRBV5-4 and TRBJ2-2; 9 positions match TRBD2. This CDR3 is 16 amino acids long. CDR1 and CDR2 from the germline V gene are SGHNT and YYREEE (reference sequence). The V gene end was trimmed by 4 bases and the J gene end by 7 bases; junction bases not matched to a gene: 11.